This is a list of T cell receptor beta chains from one sample in a study of shared clonotypes between healthy human individuals. Repertoires were generated with immunoSEQ multiplex PCR, while TCRdb's copy carries only in-frame clones and drops some. The sample has roughly 2.6 million clones, around 90% seen once. The sample consisted of naive CD4+ T cells sorted from blood. These receptors all stem from a man younger than 35 in good health. Both conserved end residues are part of each CDR3. A D gene is named only where the DNA matches it firmly. Only part of the rows carry a size: once, few, many, or a class if the clone is expanded.

TRBD2	.	TRBV18	17	TRBJ2-1	TGTGCCAGCTCATCGCCACTGAGCGGGGGGCTGTACAATGAGCAGTTCTTC	CASSSPLSGGLYNEQFF
.	.	TRBV6-1	12	TRBJ1-5	TGTGCCAGTCGCGAGCTGAATCAGCCCCAGCATTTT	CASRELNQPQHF
.	.	TRBV10-3	13	TRBJ1-5	TGTGCCATCGGGACCGAGCGCAATCAGCCCCAGCATTTT	CAIGTERNQPQHF
.	once	TRBV9	14	TRBJ2-3	TGTGCCAGCAGCGCCCTGTTCAGGGGAGATACGCAGTATTTT	CASSALFRGDTQYF
TRBD2	.	TRBV10-3	15	TRBJ2-3	TGTGCCATCACCCCCGGACTAGCGAGCACAGATACGCAGTATTTT	CAITPGLASTDTQYF
.	.	TRBV9	14	TRBJ2-5	TGTGCCAGCAGCGTAGGGCAGGGCCAAGAGACCCAGTACTTC	CASSVGQGQETQYF
.	.	TRBV5-6	15	TRBJ2-7	TGTGCCAGCAGCCGCGAACAGGTGCGGATTTACGAGCAGTACTTC	CASSREQVRIYEQYF
TRBD1	.	TRBV19	16	TRBJ2-3	TGTGCCAGTAGTGAGACAGGGAATTGGCTATCGGATACGCAGTATTTT	CASSETGNWLSDTQYF
TRBD1	.	TRBV28	14	TRBJ1-1	TGTGCCAGCAGTACAACAGGGGGCACCACTGAAGCTTTCTTT	CASSTTGGTTEAFF
TRBD1	.	TRBV7-2	15	TRBJ2-7	TGTGCCAGCAGCTTCCCGAGACAGGGTCTCAACGAGCAGTACTTC	CASSFPRQGLNEQYF
TRBD2	.	TRBV7-2	15	TRBJ2-5	TGTGCCAGCAGCTTTCCTAGCGGGAGGGCAGAGACCCAGTACTTC	CASSFPSGRAETQYF
TRBD1	once	TRBV18	16	TRBJ2-3	TGTGCCAGCTTTACCACTAACAGGGGGTCCACAGATACGCAGTATTTT	CASFTTNRGSTDTQYF
TRBD1	once	TRBV5-6	16	TRBJ2-7	TGTGCCAGCAGCTTAGGACCGGGACAGAAGAACTACGAGCAGTACTTC	CASSLGPGQKNYEQYF
.	once	TRBV7-9	12	TRBJ2-7	TGTGCCAGCGGTACGGTCACCTACGAGCAGTACTTC	CASGTVTYEQYF
TRBD2	.	TRBV14	16	TRBJ2-5	TGTGCCAGCAGTCCACGGCGGGGGGTCCTCCAAGAGACCCAGTACTTC	CASSPRRGVLQETQYF
.	.	TRBV10-2	13	TRBJ2-1	TGCGCCAGCAGTGAGGATAGATCCCATGAGCAGTTCTTC	CASSEDRSHEQFF
TRBD2	.	TRBV27	13	TRBJ2-1	TGTGCCAGCAGTCTCAACTGGGGCGGGGGGTGTGTCTTC	CASSLNWGGGCVF
.	.	TRBV19	8	TRBJ1-6	TGTGCCAGTTCACCCCTCCACTTT	CASSPLHF
.	.	TRBV11-1	15	TRBJ2-7	TGTGCCAGCAGCTTAGTCGGACGGAGCTCCTACGAGCAGTACTTC	CASSLVGRSSYEQYF
TRBD1	.	TRBV5-1	14	TRBJ1-2	TGCGCCAGCAGCTTGTCCGGGACAGGGTACGGCTACACCTTC	CASSLSGTGYGYTF
TRBD1	.	TRBV11-2	15	TRBJ1-4	TGTGCCAGCAGCTTATACACAGGGGGCAATGAAAAACTGTTTTTT	CASSLYTGGNEKLFF
.	.	TRBV5-1	16	TRBJ1-4	TGCGCCAGCAGCTTGGTGTCGGCTGCAACTAATGAAAAACTGTTTTTT	CASSLVSAATNEKLFF
.	.	TRBV27	14	TRBJ1-1	TGTGCCAGCAGTCGACCAGGCCCATACACTGAAGCTTTCTTT	CASSRPGPYTEAFF
.	.	TRBV10-1	14	TRBJ2-7	TGCGCCAGCAGTGAGTCCGGAAATCCCTACGAGCAGTACTTC	CASSESGNPYEQYF
.	few	TRBV4-1	15	TRBJ1-6	TGCGCCAGCAGCCAAGGGACGAGCCTGAATTCACCCCTCCACTTT	CASSQGTSLNSPLHF
TRBD2	.	TRBV9	15	TRBJ2-7	TGTGCCAGCAGCCCTAACCAAGCGGGAGCCTACGAGCAGTACTTC	CASSPNQAGAYEQYF
.	.	TRBV18	13	TRBJ1-1	TGTGCCAGCTCATCACCAGTGAAAACTGAAGCTTTCTTT	CASSSPVKTEAFF
TRBD1	.	TRBV11-2	15	TRBJ2-1	TGTGCCAGCAGCTCCGGACAGGGTAGATACAATGAGCAGTTCTTC	CASSSGQGRYNEQFF
.	.	TRBV2	15	TRBJ2-1	TGTGCCAGCAGTGTAGGAGAGAGCTCCTACAATGAGCAGTTCTTC	CASSVGESSYNEQFF
.	.	TRBV7-9	13	TRBJ1-2	TGTGCCAGCAGCTTAACCCCCCAGAGGGCCATCCGCTTC	CASSLTPQRAIRF
TRBD2	.	TRBV9	15	TRBJ2-7	TGTGCCAGCAGCGTAGATTGGCGGGGGGCCTACGAGCAGTACTTC	CASSVDWRGAYEQYF
TRBD2	.	TRBV27	14	TRBJ2-1	TGTGCCAGCAGCCAACTAGCGGGAGGGCCCGCTGGGTTCTTC	CASSQLAGGPAGFF
TRBD1	.	TRBV6-6	15	TRBJ2-7	TGTGCCAGCAGGGATCGTGGACAGGGGTACGACGAGCAGTACTTC	CASRDRGQGYDEQYF